This TCR beta chain was documented in a study of T cells in Graves' hyperthyroidism and ophthalmopathy. Patients with ophthalmopathy all had a Clinical Activity Score of at least 3, a NOSPECS grade of at least 4 and duration under 3 months. PBMCs were derived from around 10 ml fresh peripheral blood. V lost 4 bases and J lost 3, with 15 bases in between. This CDR3 is 14 amino acids long. Looked up from germline, CDR1 is SQVTM and CDR2 is ANQGSEA. Concerning this clonotype itself: Its specificity is unknown.

General observations from the study: Clonotypes that were expanded in thyroid above 0.001 mostly appeared in blood too. Classification by a 13 V-J model distinguished ophthalmopathy from stable hyperthyroidism.

The source material, RNA transcripts, was used to amplify TCR beta CDR3 regions. HTBI primers drove first-round RT-PCR of the TCR CDR3. TCRdb reprocessed the multiplex PCR reads via MiXCR and lists one record per CDR3 protein. The table has roughly 380,000 distinct CDR3 sequences, roughly 20% seen once. The TCR originated in a woman aged 40 to 50 with Graves' ophthalmopathy. The sample was blood. This chain uses TRBV29-1 with TRBJ1-1, with D possibly being TRBD1 (5 bases). CDR3 region: CSVAGPTRDTEAFF. The CDR3 bases are TGCAGCGTTGCGGGGCCCACGAGGGACACTGAAGCTTTCTTT.